The clone carrying this TCR beta chain showed up many times. This CDR3 comprises 14 residues. V shed 3 bases and J shed 2 bases, with 9 bases lying between them. Per germline, CDR1 SGHTA and CDR2 FQGNSA. This entry belongs to a study of neurological immune-mediated disorders. cDNA was made by 5'RACE with 10-nucleotide random UMIs. In TCRdb, the 5' RACE reads were re-called with MiXCR into one record per CDR3 protein. The sample lists about 35,000 distinct CDR3 sequences, around 4% occurring once. Material: PBMCs. The clonotype comes from a man in his thirties or forties with multiple sclerosis. The chain is built from TRBV7-2 and TRBJ2-3; TRBD1 is a possible D gene (5 bases). This chain's CDR3 is CASSLGLLTDTQYF. The CDR3 nucleotides read TGTGCCAGCAGCTTGGGGCTTCTCACAGATACGCAGTATTTT.